Included here is one T cell receptor (beta chain) sequence, with context. Which antigen it targets is not known. Base qualities are missing; no much larger clone stands one base away. Library construction relied on the immunoSEQ multiplex PCR assay. For the multiplex PCR, a mixture combining 60 forward primers for TCR Vbeta segments and 13 reverse primers for TCR Jbeta segments was used. The CDR3 region of rearranged TCR beta genes was amplified from genomic DNA with a multiplex PCR assay. On the Illumina HiSeq System, the amplified TCR beta libraries were sequenced as 87-base-pair reads. On the study's bioinformatics: In a later analysis, tens of millions of unique TCR beta chains were counted across the roughly 670 repertoires, and roughly 11 million of these chains were shared by at least two donors. Raw reads were error-corrected and collapsed into unique sequences by a nearest-neighbor algorithm in which closely related sequences were merged to remove PCR and sequencing errors. Alignment of CDR3 sequences to IMGT reference sequences was used to assign V, D and J gene segments. For a sequence to be retained, a match of at least six nucleotides was required to both a V gene segment and a J gene segment. A rearrangement counted as productive if the CDR3 had no stop codons and remained in frame with V and J, and every other rearrangement counted as non-productive. CDR3 was defined according to IMGT convention as the region running from the second conserved V-encoded cysteine to the conserved J-encoded phenylalanine. The earlier analysis of about 570 of the donors excluded any sequence lacking an unambiguous match to a single V gene segment. An earlier analysis of about 600 of the donors called V segments functional above 56.7% productive rearrangements and segregating when the between-donor standard deviation exceeded 5%. To diagnose cytomegalovirus status from the catalog of TCR beta chain sequences, a statistical classification framework was built. In a later analysis, TCR nucleotide sequences were compared against IMGT/GENE-DB human TR gene sequences so that V and J genes could be assigned. The TCRdist pipeline was used in a later analysis to assign CDR3 sequences and most-parsimonious VDJ recombination scenarios. In a later analysis, each TCR beta chain was defined by its CDR3 amino acid sequence together with its V-gene family, and reads without a unique V-gene family were excluded. In a later analysis, 450 to 600 highly shared, low-generation-probability nucleotide sequences were removed to address suspected cross-contamination and a sequencing artifact. A later analysis calculated a clonal expansion index for each public chain from normalized within-repertoire ranks of inferred template counts. Generation probabilities in a later analysis came from a VDJ recombination model fitted to out-of-frame rearrangements, and those results were checked against IGoR. In a later analysis, hypergeometric tests were used to score TCR-TCR, TCR-HLA and TCR-CMV co-occurrence, with a repertoire-size bias correction applied to TCR pairs. In a later analysis, false discovery rates were estimated by permuting HLA or CMV assignments 20 times. In a later analysis, co-occurring TCRs were grouped with DBSCAN, and TCRdist sequence similarity was added when clustering was performed within HLA-allele-positive subsets. Repertoires with fewer than 30,000 or more than 120,000 public chains, plus five repertoires with anomalous nucleotide sharing, were excluded from co-occurrence clustering. TCRdb stores this immuneACCESS table with in-frame sequences only. Part of the clones is absent; in the studies checked, under half of the shortfall reflects unresolved V genes, and no reason is known for the rest. V and J calls and clone size are copied from that table; D and trimming were computed from the DNA. This sample is represented by some 85,000 clones; about 88% of them were singletons. The top ten clonotypes cover around 2.3% of the sample.

The cohort comprised 670 or so healthy bone marrow donors. At the time of sampling, all cohort members were nominally healthy, though unrecorded immune exposures were likely present. The donor tested CMV seronegative and was one of the 352 seronegative cohort members. Each donor provided a peripheral blood sample, and peripheral blood mononuclear cells were used for TCR beta sequencing. The Qiagen DNeasy Blood Extraction Kit was used to extract genomic DNA from the blood cell samples. This sample was taken from a study of cytomegalovirus exposure and HLA in healthy donors (dated by TCRdb to the late 2010s). For the study in its entirety: In an earlier analysis of around 540 of the donors, about 270 Gb of sequence data and some 120 million unique TCR beta sequences from about 190 million T cells were reported. Rather than drawing on any new phenotypic data, the later analysis identified candidate immune exposures from TCR beta sequences and the way those sequences occurred across donors. To predict cytomegalovirus infection status, the study combined high-throughput TCR immunosequencing, statistical association of individual TCRs with disease status, and machine learning. HLA typing included class I and class II loci at four-digit resolution. Donor age, sex, ethnicity and CMV serostatus were collected together with the repertoire data. The number of typed donors differed by locus: about 620-640 for A, B, C, DRB1 and DQB1; approximately 520 for DQA1; 606 for DPA1; and some 430 for DPB1. A later analysis re-analyzed previously published TCR beta repertoires from about 600 donors and added high-resolution HLA genotyping to study TCR occurrence patterns. The study was designed to test whether signatures of past pathogen exposure could be identified by cataloging public T cell receptors. The study used immunosequencing to profile the T cell repertoires of 666 subjects and linked those repertoires to cytomegalovirus serostatus. Approximately 310 gigabases of sequencing data and around 90 million unique TCR sequences made up an early release that covered some 640 HLA-typed donors. In addition to the first cohort of roughly 670 subjects, a separate validation cohort of 120 different subjects was used. In an earlier analysis of more than 550 of the donors, high-throughput TCR beta sequencing was used to judge whether each TCR beta V gene segment behaved as functional or pseudogenic. Four to six DR-DQ haplotypes were handled as single units for association and clustering, since linkage in the cohort was strong. A later genetic analysis took genome-wide SNP genotypes for about three fifths of the roughly 700 donors and used that subset as a discovery cohort. The genetic ancestry cluster associated with self-reported Caucasian donors included about four fifths of the approximately 400 genotyped donors. Every repertoire in the discovery cohort had been generated on one and the same sequencing platform. Across under 500 genotyped donors of the cohort, an average of about 250,000 unique TCR beta nucleotide sequences per donor were sequenced, and roughly 20% of those sequences were non-productive. Study-wide findings and limitations: Most CMV-associated TCR beta chains appeared to be HLA-restricted in a later analysis, and the HLA associations seemed to be driven largely by CMV exposure. Linkage disequilibrium might explain the correlated functional status among segregating V segments, but an unknown experimental factor could not be excluded. Across donors, most TCR sequences were observed very rarely, whereas some public TCRs were present in many individuals. The cohort was sequenced for TCR beta chains only, and without alpha or paired-chain data the features that could be detected were limited. In a later analysis, HLA-associated TCR beta chains showed more clonal expansion and lower generation probabilities than non-associated chains that were equally common. According to a later analysis, TCR association rates differed among HLA loci, with DRB1 alleles showing the most associated TCRs and HLA-C alleles showing the fewest. A group of highly shared sequence variants was considered likely to be a technical artifact of the sequencing pipeline. Some IMGT-functional V segments, including TRBV6-2 and TRBV6-3, could not be distinguished by the 87-base-pair reads and were therefore excluded. Three of the identified cytomegalovirus-associated TCR beta chains were confirmed in vitro to be specific for cytomegalovirus antigens. In a later analysis, some 18,000 TCR beta sequences were associated with specific HLA alleles at a false discovery rate of 0.05. An earlier analysis of around 500 of the donors showed that most TCR beta V segments appeared in productive rearrangements either about 87% or about 30% of the time, which broadly matched IMGT annotations. Presence/absence analyses assumed roughly uniform sequencing depth across donors, an assumption that may not hold. The study gave a list of under 200 TCR beta chains associated with cytomegalovirus. Because HLA typing was missing for some donors at each locus, association tests included only the typed subset. It was suggested by the authors that the approach could potentially be generalized to other disease states and immunological phenotypes. A further reported finding was that TCR beta sequences accurately predicted the HLA-A and HLA-B alleles for most subjects in the first cohort. For the cohort, immune exposure information was limited to CMV serostatus. In a later genetic analysis, a missense DCLRE1C variant was associated with V-gene and J-gene trimming of TCR beta chains, and the association was replicated in an independent cohort. A later genetic analysis reported fewer N-insertions in productive TCRs among donors in an Asian-associated ancestry cluster than the roughly 720-donor mean. Assigning TCR associations to individual alleles was difficult when HLA alleles, especially DR and DQ, strongly co-occurred. About 17 rarely observed V segments, including chromosome 9 orphons, were excluded from the earlier analysis of approximately 500 of the donors because counts were too low. The classifier was reported to diagnose cytomegalovirus status with high specificity and sensitivity in both the original cohort and the validation cohort. According to a later analysis, parvovirus B19, influenza, CMV and Epstein-Barr virus appeared linked to several top co-occurrence clusters.

CDR1 and CDR2 are drawn from the germline V gene: SGHDT, YYEEEE. Trimming leaves V shorter by 2 bases and J shorter by 3 bases, with the junction holding 2 bases beyond the gene matches. There are 15 amino acids in the CDR3, from cysteine to phenylalanine inclusive. Only the CDR3 portion is preserved as DNA: 45 bases, with reading frame beginning at the first base. The sample taken for sequencing was PBMCs. The chain uses TRBV5-6 and TRBJ2-3, and 11 bases in between align with TRBD2. The TCR was taken from a man aged 18 to 29 in good health and CMV-seronegative. The CDR3 protein: CASSFRTSGTDTQYF. The bases are TGTGCCAGCAGCTTTAGGACTAGCGGGACAGATACGCAGTATTTT.